The clone carrying this T cell receptor beta chain turned up a few times. The antigen is unknown. The record originates from a study of shared clonotypes between healthy human individuals. The study's findings and limits: In this cohort, only blood was sampled, and tissue repertoires likely differ. Clonotype sharing across donors was expected to vary with sequencing depth.

Source study methods: There were no quality scores in the junction-only immunoSEQ sequences, so filtering differed. TCRdb keeps only in-frame clones here, not all; method: immunoSEQ multiplex PCR. The V and J calls and clone size were taken over from that table, and D and trimming were inferred from the DNA. The repertoire includes 450,000 to 600,000 clones, about four fifths of them detected once, and roughly 13% sits in the top ten. V dropped 4 bases and J dropped 5 bases, with 14 bases sitting between them. Germline loops: CDR1 SNHLY, CDR2 FYNNEI. The CDR3 length is 14 residues. Extraction of genomic DNA in unsorted samples used roughly 100 million PBMCs.

J is TRBJ1-1 and V is TRBV2; tentative D call: TRBD1 (6 bases). Sequencing was done on a sample of PBMCs. This TCR came from a woman aged 35 to 49 in good health. Some clones in this sample may be carry-over from other donors' samples. The CDR3 region is CASSGPGVETEAFF. In nucleotides, the CDR3 is TGTGCCAGCAGTGGGCCAGGGGTCGAGACTGAAGCTTTCTTT.